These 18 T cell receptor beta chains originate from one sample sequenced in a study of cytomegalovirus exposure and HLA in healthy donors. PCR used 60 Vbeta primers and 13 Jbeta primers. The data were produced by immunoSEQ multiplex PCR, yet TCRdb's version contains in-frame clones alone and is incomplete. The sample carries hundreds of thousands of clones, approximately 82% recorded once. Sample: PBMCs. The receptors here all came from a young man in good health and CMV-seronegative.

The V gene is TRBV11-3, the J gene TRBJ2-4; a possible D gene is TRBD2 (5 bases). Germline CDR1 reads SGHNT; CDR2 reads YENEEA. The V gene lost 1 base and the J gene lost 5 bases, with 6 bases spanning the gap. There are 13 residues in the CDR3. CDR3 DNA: TGTGCCAGCAGCTTAGGGGAGCAAAACATTCAGTACTTC. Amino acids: CASSLGEQNIQYF.

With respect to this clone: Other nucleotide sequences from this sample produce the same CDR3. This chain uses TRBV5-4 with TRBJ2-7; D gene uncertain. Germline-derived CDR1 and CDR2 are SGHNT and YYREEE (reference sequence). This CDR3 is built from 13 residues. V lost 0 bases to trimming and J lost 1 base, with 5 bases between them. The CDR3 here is CASSLGQSYEQYF. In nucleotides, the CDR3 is TGTGCCAGCAGCTTGGGGCAATCCTACGAGCAGTACTTC.

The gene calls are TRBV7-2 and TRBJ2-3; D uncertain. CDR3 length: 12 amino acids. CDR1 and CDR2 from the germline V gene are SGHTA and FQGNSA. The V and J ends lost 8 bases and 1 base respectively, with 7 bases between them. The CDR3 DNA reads TGTGCCAGCGGGCCTGGCACAGATACGCAGTATTTT. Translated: CASGPGTDTQYF.

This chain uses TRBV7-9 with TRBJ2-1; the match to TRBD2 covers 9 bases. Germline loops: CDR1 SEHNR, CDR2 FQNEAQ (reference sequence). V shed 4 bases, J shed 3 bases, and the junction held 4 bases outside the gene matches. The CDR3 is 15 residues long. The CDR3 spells CASSSLAGVYNEQFF. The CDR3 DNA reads TGTGCCAGCAGCTCTTTAGCGGGAGTCTACAATGAGCAGTTCTTC.

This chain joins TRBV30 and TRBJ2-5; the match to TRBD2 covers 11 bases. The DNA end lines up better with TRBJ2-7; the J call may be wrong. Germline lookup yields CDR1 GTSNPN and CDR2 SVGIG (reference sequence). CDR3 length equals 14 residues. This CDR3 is CAWSVTSGSSEQYF. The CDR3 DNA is TGTGCCTGGAGTGTAACTAGCGGGAGCAGCGAGCAGTACTTC.

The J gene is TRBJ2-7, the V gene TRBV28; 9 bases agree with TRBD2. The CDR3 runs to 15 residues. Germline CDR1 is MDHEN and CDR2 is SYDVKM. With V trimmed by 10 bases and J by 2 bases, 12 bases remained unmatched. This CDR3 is CATSSPAGGPYEQYF. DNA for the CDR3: TGTGCCACCTCAAGCCCAGCGGGAGGTCCCTACGAGCAGTACTTC.

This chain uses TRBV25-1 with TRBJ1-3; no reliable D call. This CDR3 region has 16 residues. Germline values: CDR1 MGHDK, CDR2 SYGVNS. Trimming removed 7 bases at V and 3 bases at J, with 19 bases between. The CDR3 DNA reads TGTGCCAGCACCGATAGCCAAGGTCCGGGTGGAAACACCATATATTTT. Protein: CASTDSQGPGGNTIYF.

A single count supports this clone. The CDR3 loop is CASSSLTGDYEQYF. DNA of the CDR3: TGTGCCAGCAGCTCATTAACAGGGGACTACGAGCAGTACTTC. This chain connects TRBV7-6 to TRBJ2-7, with 7 bases matching TRBD1. The CDR3 is made up of 14 amino acids. The germline CDR1 and CDR2 sequences are SGHVS and FNYEAQ. V shed 4 bases, J shed 3 bases, and the junction held 6 bases outside the gene matches.

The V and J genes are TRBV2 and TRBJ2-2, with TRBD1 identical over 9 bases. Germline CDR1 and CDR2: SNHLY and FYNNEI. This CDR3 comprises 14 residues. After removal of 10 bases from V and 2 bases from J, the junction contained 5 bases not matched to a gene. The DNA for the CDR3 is TGTGCCATTTCGGACAGGGGTAACACCGGGGAGCTGTTTTTT. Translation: CAISDRGNTGELFF.

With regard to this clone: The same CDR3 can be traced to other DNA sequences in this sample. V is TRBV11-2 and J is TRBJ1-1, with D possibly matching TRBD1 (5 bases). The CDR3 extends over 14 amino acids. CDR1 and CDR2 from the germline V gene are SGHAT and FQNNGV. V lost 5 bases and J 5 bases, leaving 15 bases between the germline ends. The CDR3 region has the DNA TGTGCCAGCAGCCCATTTTCGGGGGGGACTGAAGCTTTCTTT. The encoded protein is CASSPFSGGTEAFF.

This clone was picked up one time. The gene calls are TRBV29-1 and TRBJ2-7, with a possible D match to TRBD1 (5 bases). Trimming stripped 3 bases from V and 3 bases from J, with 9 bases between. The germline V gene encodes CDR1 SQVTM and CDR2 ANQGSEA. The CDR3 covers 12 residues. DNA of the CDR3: TGCAGCGTTGAGACAGCTTTCTACGAGCAGTACTTC. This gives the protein CSVETAFYEQYF.

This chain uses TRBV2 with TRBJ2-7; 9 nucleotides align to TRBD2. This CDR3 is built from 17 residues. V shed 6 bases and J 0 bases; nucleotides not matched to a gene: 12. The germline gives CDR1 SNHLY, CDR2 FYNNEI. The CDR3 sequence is CASRTDQSGGSSYEQYF. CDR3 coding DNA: TGTGCCAGCAGAACGGACCAGAGCGGGGGGAGCTCCTACGAGCAGTACTTC.

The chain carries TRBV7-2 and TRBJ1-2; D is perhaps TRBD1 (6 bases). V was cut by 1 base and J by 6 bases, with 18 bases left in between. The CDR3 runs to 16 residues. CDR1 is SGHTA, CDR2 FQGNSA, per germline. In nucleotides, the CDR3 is TGTGCCAGCAGCTTAGGGGGAAACAGGGAAGTGGATGGCTACACCTTC. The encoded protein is CASSLGGNREVDGYTF.

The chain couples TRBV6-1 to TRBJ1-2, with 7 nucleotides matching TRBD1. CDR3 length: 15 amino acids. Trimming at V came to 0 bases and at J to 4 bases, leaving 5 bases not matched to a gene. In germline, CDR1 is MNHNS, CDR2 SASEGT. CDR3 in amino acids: CASSEARRGLYGYTF. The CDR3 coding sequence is TGTGCCAGCAGTGAAGCGCGTAGGGGGCTCTATGGCTACACCTTC.

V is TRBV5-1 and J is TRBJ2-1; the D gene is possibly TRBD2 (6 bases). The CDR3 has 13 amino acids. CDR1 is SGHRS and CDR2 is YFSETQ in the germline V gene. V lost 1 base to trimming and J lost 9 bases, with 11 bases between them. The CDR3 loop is CASSLITGSEQFF. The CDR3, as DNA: TGCGCCAGCAGCTTGATAACCGGGAGTGAGCAGTTCTTC.

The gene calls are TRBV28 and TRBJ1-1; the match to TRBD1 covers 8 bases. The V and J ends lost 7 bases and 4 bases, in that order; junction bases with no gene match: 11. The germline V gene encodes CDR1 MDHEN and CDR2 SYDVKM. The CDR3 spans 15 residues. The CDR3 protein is CASTFRQGFTTEAFF. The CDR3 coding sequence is TGTGCCAGCACTTTTAGACAGGGGTTTACCACTGAAGCTTTCTTT.

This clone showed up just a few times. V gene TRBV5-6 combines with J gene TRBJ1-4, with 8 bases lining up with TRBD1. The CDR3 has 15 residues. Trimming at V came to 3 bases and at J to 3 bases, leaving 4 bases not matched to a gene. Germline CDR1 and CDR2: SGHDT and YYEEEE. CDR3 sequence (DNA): TGTGCCAGCAGCTGGCGGACAGGGCCTAATGAAAAACTGTTTTTT. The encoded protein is CASSWRTGPNEKLFF.

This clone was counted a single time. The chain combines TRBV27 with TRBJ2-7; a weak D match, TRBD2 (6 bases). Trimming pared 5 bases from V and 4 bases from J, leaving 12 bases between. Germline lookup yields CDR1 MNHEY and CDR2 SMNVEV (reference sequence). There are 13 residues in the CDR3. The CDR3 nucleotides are TGTGCCAGCAGTCCCAGCGGGTATTACGAGCAGTACTTC. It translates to CASSPSGYYEQYF.